What follows are 29 T cell receptor beta chains derived from one specimen sequenced in a study of tumor-infiltrating lymphocytes in primary liver carcinoma. The input was around 500 ng total RNA; TCR beta cDNA was made from it with a constant-region primer. Libraries covering TCR beta were generated through three nested multiplex PCR rounds (using a slightly modified ARM-PCR). TRBV1-TRBV30 forward and Cbeta reverse primers drove the first two approximately 11-cycle rounds. TCRdb re-analysed the multiplex PCR reads in MiXCR, keeping a single row per CDR3 protein. The sample yields about 330,000 distinct CDR3 sequences, around 60% seen once. The study extracted blood RNA from unsorted whole blood and also extracted germline DNA. The specimen was peripheral blood. These receptors originate from a man in his forties with primary liver carcinoma and hepatitis B virus infection.

Comment on this clonotype: A clone one base away is much larger, so this may be a read error. The chain recombines TRBV6-2 or TRBV6-3 with TRBJ1-5; D call uncertain. Trimming removed 6 bases from V and 6 bases from J, with 12 bases in between. Germline-derived CDR1 and CDR2 are MNHEY and SVGEGT. CDR3 length: 13 residues. Here the CDR3 reads CASSPGISQPQHF. Written as DNA, the CDR3 is TGTGCCAGCAGCCCCGGGATCAGTCAGCCCCAGCATTTT.

This clonotype was counted a few times. The chain carries TRBV12-3 or TRBV12-4 and TRBJ2-1; 12 bases are a match to TRBD2. The CDR3 consists of 14 residues. Trimming cost V 8 bases and J 3 bases; bases outside gene matches: 2. The CDR3 bases are TGTGCCAGCCGGACTAGCGGGATCTACAATGAGCAGTTCTTC. The encoded protein is CASRTSGIYNEQFF.

Comment on this clonotype: This may arise from a read error, as a much more abundant clone is one base away. CDR3 region: CVSSSHYEQYF. In DNA, the CDR3 is TGTGTCAGCAGTTCCCATTACGAGCAGTACTTC. V is TRBV6-2 or TRBV6-3 and J is TRBJ2-7; D is uncertain. The CDR3 is 11 residues long. Germline lookup yields CDR1 MNHEY and CDR2 SVGEGT.

Points on this clonotype: One end of the junction does not line up with germline, which may come from a read error. The V call is TRBV12-3 or TRBV12-4, the J call TRBJ2-1; unclear D gene. This CDR3 region has 13 residues. CDR3 residues: CASSLASYNEQSF. The CDR3 nucleotides are TGTGCCAGCAGTTTAGCGAGTTACAATGAGCAGTCCTTC.

About this clonotype itself: An end of the junction differs from the germline gene, which may be a read error. The chain recombines TRBV25-1 with TRBJ2-1; D is perhaps TRBD2 (6 bases). CDR1 is MGHDK and CDR2 is SYGVNS in the germline V gene. The CDR3 is 15 amino acids. The CDR3, as DNA: TGTGCCAGCAGTGGCGGGATAGGGACTTACAGTGAGCAGTTCTTC. Translation: CASSGGIGTYSEQFF.

This clonotype appeared many times. This sequence joins TRBV10-3 and TRBJ2-7; D not certain. The CDR3 runs 12 residues. Trimming left V 4 bases short and J 2 bases short, with 6 bases between. Germline CDR1 ENHRY, CDR2 SYGVKD. The CDR3 bases are TGTGCCATCAGTGCCACCCCCTACGAGCAGTACTTC. Translating it yields CAISATPYEQYF.

This clonotype was seen more than once but under ten times. The chain carries TRBV25-1 and TRBJ2-7, with a possible D match to TRBD2 (5 bases). The V and J ends lost 2 bases and 2 bases respectively, with 10 bases between them. The CDR3 totals 14 residues. Germline V lookup: CDR1 MGHDK, CDR2 SYGVNS. The CDR3 region has the DNA TGTGCCAGCAGTGAAGCGGGCACTACCTACGAGCAGTACTTC. It specifies CASSEAGTTYEQYF.

For this clonotype: Compared with germline, one end of the junction differs, possibly owing to a read error. The chain combines TRBV11-1 with TRBJ2-1; 9 bases agree with TRBD1. The CDR3 covers 13 residues. CDR1 and CDR2 from the germline V gene are SGHAT and FQDESV (reference sequence). DNA of the CDR3: TGTACCAGCAGCTCGGACAGGGGCTACGAGCAGTTCTTC. Translated: CTSSSDRGYEQFF.

This clonotype turned up a few times. One junction end disagrees with the germline gene, perhaps due to a read error. The chain uses TRBV10-3 and TRBJ2-7; perhaps TRBD1 as D (6 bases). CDR1 and CDR2 from the germline V gene are ENHRY and SYGVKD. This CDR3 contains 14 residues. The chain's CDR3 is CAISPGTLTYKQYF. The CDR3 DNA reads as TGTGCCATCAGCCCCGGGACACTTACCTACAAGCAGTACTTC.

Of note for this clonotype: The germline gene is not matched at one end of the junction; a read error may be the cause. This chain connects TRBV4-2 to TRBJ2-7; D could derive from TRBD1 or TRBD2 (5 bases each). CDR1 is LGHNA, CDR2 YNFKEQ, per germline. The CDR3 covers 15 residues. The CDR3 loop is CGSSQEGQSAGEQYF. The CDR3 nucleotides are TGTGGCAGCAGCCAAGAGGGGCAGAGTGCAGGGGAGCAGTACTTC.

Points on this clonotype: One base away lies a much larger clone, so this may be a sequencing read error. This chain links TRBV10-1 with TRBJ2-5; the D gene is possibly TRBD1 (5 bases). Germline assignment: CDR1 WNHNN and CDR2 SYGVQD (reference sequence). The CDR3 length is 14 residues. The CDR3, as DNA: TGCGCCATCAGTGATACAGGAGTGGAAGAGACCCAGTACTTC. This translates into CAISDTGVEETQYF.

On this clonotype itself: One end of the junction is discordant with germline, which a read error may explain. The CDR3, as DNA: TGCGTCAGCAGTTACTCGAATAAACTTACCGGGGAGCTGTTTTTT. Translation gives CVSSYSNKLTGELFF. V is TRBV6-6 and J is TRBJ2-2; D gene unclear. The germline CDR1 and CDR2 sequences are MNHNY and SVGAGI (reference sequence). The CDR3 contains 15 residues.

This clonotype was counted at least ten times. The chain links TRBV11-3 to TRBJ2-4, with D unclear. Germline assignment: CDR1 SGHNT and CDR2 YENEEA. The CDR3 loop spans 15 amino acids. Trimming cost V 3 bases and J 1 base, with 10 bases left between them. The DNA for the CDR3 is TGTGCCAGCAGCTTGGGTATCCGCGCCAAAAACATTCAGTACTTC. Translated, it gives CASSLGIRAKNIQYF.

At least ten counts were recorded for this clonotype. This chain links TRBV11-2 with TRBJ2-7; weak D call: TRBD2 (5 bases). Trimming stripped 2 bases from V and 6 bases from J, with 17 bases between. This CDR3 region has 15 residues. CDR1 is SGHAT and CDR2 is FQNNGV in the germline V gene. This chain's CDR3 is CASSLSEGLASEQYF. CDR3 DNA sequence: TGTGCCAGCAGCTTATCAGAGGGCCTCGCGAGCGAGCAGTACTTC.

This chain links TRBV5-4 with TRBJ1-2; D perhaps matches TRBD1 (6 bases). The CDR3 runs to 14 residues. Between the trimmed V and J ends, which lost 4 bases and 4 bases, there was a span of 14 bases. Germline V CDR1 and CDR2: SGHNT, YYREEE (reference sequence). CDR3 coding DNA: TGTGCCAGCAGCGACCCCAGGGGCGGCTATGGCTACACCTTC. Its protein product is CASSDPRGGYGYTF.

A remark on this clonotype: At one of its ends the junction is not consistent with the germline gene, which may arise from a read error. The rearrangement joins TRBV11-2 to TRBJ2-5, with D hard to call. This CDR3 is built from 12 residues. CDR1 is SGHAT and CDR2 is FQNNGV in the germline V gene. CDR3 nucleotide sequence: TGTGCCAGCAACTCATCACAAGAGACTCAGTACTTC. It is translated as CASNSSQETQYF.

Of note for this clonotype: The CDR3 does not end in the conserved phenylalanine or tryptophan, so this is likely a read error. The chain is built from TRBV11-2 and TRBJ1-2, with 8 bases fitting TRBD1. Germline lookup yields CDR1 SGHAT and CDR2 FQNNGV. The CDR3 runs 15 residues. The CDR3 DNA reads TGTGCAAGCAGCTATACAGGGGGTTCCTCCCCTGGCTACACCCTC. Translated: CASSYTGGSSPGYTL.

This clonotype has only a few counts. At one end the junction does not follow the germline gene, possibly because of a read error. This chain joins TRBV5-5 and TRBJ1-1; possible D gene TRBD1, 6 bases. The CDR3 loop spans 15 amino acids. From germline, CDR1 is SGHKS and CDR2 YYEKEE (reference sequence). The CDR3 loop is CASSTGQPMNTEAFF. CDR3 bases: TGTGCCAGCAGCACCGGACAGCCAATGAACACTGAAGCCTTCTTT.

This clonotype appeared many times. The chain employs TRBV11-2 and TRBJ1-2; 7 positions match TRBD1. The V and J ends lost 2 bases and 2 bases, in that order; junction bases with no gene match: 2. In germline, CDR1 is SGHAT, CDR2 FQNNGV. The CDR3 totals 14 residues. The CDR3 loop reads CASSLPGQNYGYTF. As DNA, the CDR3 is TGTGCCAGCAGCTTACCGGGACAGAACTATGGCTACACCTTC.

This clonotype appeared once. A much larger clone differs from this one at a single base, so this may be a read error. V is TRBV4-1 and J is TRBJ2-7, with TRBD2 as a possible D gene (7 bases). The CDR3 length is 15 residues. V gave up 5 bases and J gave up 5 bases, with 19 bases separating them. Germline lookup yields CDR1 MGHRA and CDR2 YSYEKL. The chain's CDR3 is CASSTLQGGGNEQYF. CDR3 bases: TGCGCCAGCAGCACCCTACAGGGCGGGGGCAACGAGCAGTACTTC.

Turning to this clonotype: Possible read error: a much larger clone is one base away. The CDR3 DNA is TGCAGCGTTGTTTTGGTGACCCAGTACTTC. It yields the protein CSVVLVTQYF. V usage is TRBV29-1 and J usage is TRBJ2-5, with D unresolved. Germline values: CDR1 SQVTM, CDR2 ANQGSEA. The CDR3 covers 10 residues. V was trimmed by 4 bases and J by 7 bases, leaving 7 bases between them.

Of note for this clonotype: A much larger clone is a single base away; this may be a read error. The rearrangement uses TRBV4-2 and TRBJ2-3; D might be TRBD1 or TRBD2, each matching 5 bases. This CDR3 is built from 14 residues. CDR1 LGHNA and CDR2 YNFKEQ come from the germline V gene. CDR3: CASSQGTQRDMQYF. The CDR3 DNA follows: TGCGCCAGCAGCCAAGGGACCCAACGAGATATGCAGTATTTT.

As concerns this clonotype: One end of the junction fails to match germline, which may point to a read error. CDR3: CACSFGQGNGNTIYF. CDR3 DNA sequence: TGTGCCTGCAGCTTCGGACAGGGAAATGGTAACACCATATATTTT. The chain joins TRBV11-3 to TRBJ1-3; 8 bases agree with TRBD1. CDR1 SGHNT and CDR2 YENEEA come from the germline V gene. The CDR3 is 15 residues long.

Turning to this clonotype: Since a much larger clone is just one base distant, this may be a read error. The V call is TRBV6-6, the J call TRBJ2-2; 10 nucleotides agree with TRBD2. J gave up 5 bases and V 8 bases, and 11 bases lay outside the gene matches. The CDR3 spans 16 residues. The V gene's germline CDR1 is MNHNY and CDR2 SVGAGI (reference sequence). The CDR3 loop is CASYPSSSGRTGELFF. Written as DNA, the CDR3 is TGTGCCAGCTATCCCTCCTCTAGCGGGAGAACCGGGGAGCTGTTTTTT.

This clonotype was counted many times. J is TRBJ2-6 and V is TRBV13; D is unresolved. V dropped 6 bases and J dropped 1 base, with 7 bases sitting between them. CDR1 is PRHDT and CDR2 is FYEKMQ in the germline V gene (reference sequence). The CDR3 is made up of 14 amino acids. The CDR3 bases are TGTGCCAGCAGATTATTATCTGGGGCCAACGTCCTGACTTTC. The encoded protein is CASRLLSGANVLTF.

As regards this clonotype: Compared with germline, one end of the junction differs, possibly owing to a read error. The chain links TRBV24-1 to TRBJ2-1; TRBD2 matches 7 bases. The CDR3 extends over 18 amino acids. Germline-derived CDR1 and CDR2 are KGHDR and SFDVKD. The CDR3 DNA sequence: TGTGCCACCAGCCCCGGAGGGGCTATTGCGGGAGACCCCAATGAGCATTTCTTC. It yields the protein CATSPGGAIAGDPNEHFF.

This clonotype has at least ten counts. The CDR3, as DNA: TGTGCCAGCAGCTCCCGGACAGGGGGTTTAATGGGAGAGACCCAGTACTTC. Protein product: CASSSRTGGLMGETQYF. This sequence joins TRBV5-4 and TRBJ2-5; TRBD1 agrees at 10 bases. Per germline, CDR1 SGHNT and CDR2 YYREEE (reference sequence). The CDR3 spans 17 residues. J was trimmed by 4 bases and V by 3 bases; bases with no gene match: 12.

The chain joins TRBV4-1 to TRBJ2-4; 10 nucleotides agree with TRBD2. The length of the CDR3 is 20 residues. Germline trimming cut 1 base from V and 3 bases from J; bases unmatched to any gene: 15. CDR1 is MGHRA, CDR2 YSYEKL, per germline. In DNA form, the CDR3 reads TGCGCCAGCAGCCAAGGATCGGCTAGCGGGAGAAGTGGGCTCAAAAACATTCAGTACTTC. The encoded protein is CASSQGSASGRSGLKNIQYF.

Comments on this clonotype: One end of the junction is discordant with germline, which a read error may explain. The CDR3 coding sequence is TGTGCCAGCGGCTTAGATGGCGGGACCGGGGGGCTGTTTTTT. Translation gives CASGLDGGTGGLFF. The V gene is TRBV11-2, the J gene TRBJ2-2; TRBD2 might be the D (6 bases). Germline CDR1 SGHAT, CDR2 FQNNGV. The length of the CDR3 is 14 residues.